The 22 T cell receptor beta chains below were found in one sample sequenced in a study of OX40 agonist ivuxolimab in advanced cancers. Libraries were prepared by immunoSEQ multiplex PCR; TCRdb keeps only in-frame clonotypes and omits some of them. The sample has 130,000 or so clones; just over 90% are singletons. The specimen comprised CD4+ or CD8+ T cells sorted from blood, sampled in a trial of the OX40 agonist ivuxolimab. These receptors all stem from an adult with an advanced solid tumor such as melanoma, head and neck, liver or kidney cancer.

The CDR3 DNA follows: TGTGCCAGCAGCTCCCGGACACCTTTTACAGATACGCAGTATTTT. Translated: CASSSRTPFTDTQYF. The genes are TRBV7-8 and TRBJ2-3; a weak D match, TRBD1 (5 bases). Trimming cost V 4 bases and J 3 bases, with 14 bases left between them. Germline V CDR1 and CDR2: SGHVS, FQNEAQ. The CDR3 runs 15 residues.

The count of this clone is one. The chain has TRBV7-8 and TRBJ1-1; tentative D call: TRBD1 (5 bases). The length of the CDR3 is 16 residues. The germline V gene has CDR1 SGHVS and CDR2 FQNEAQ. V was clipped by 3 bases and J by 1 base, with 15 bases between them. CDR3 in DNA: TGTGCCAGCAGCTTGGCCCGTTGGGGGAGGAACACTGAAGCTTTCTTT. Amino acids: CASSLARWGRNTEAFF.

This chain links TRBV23-1 with TRBJ1-1; perhaps TRBD1 as D (5 bases). TRBV23-1 is an ORF for which the function is uncertain. There are 17 residues in the CDR3. The V and J ends lost 0 bases and 0 bases respectively, with 14 bases between them. DNA of the CDR3: TGCGCCAGCAGTCAATCACTGCGACGGGGGATGAACACTGAAGCTTTCTTT. It encodes CASSQSLRRGMNTEAFF.

To note about this clone: Relative to the germline gene, one junction end is altered; a read error may explain this. V gene TRBV5-3 combines with J gene TRBJ1-1; no reliable D call. TRBV5-3 is marked as an open reading frame, function uncertain. The CDR3 is 13 amino acids. The CDR3 region is CASRKTENTEAFF. The CDR3 coding sequence is TGTGCCAGCAGGAAAACAGAGAACACTGAAGCCTTCTTT.

The rearrangement joins TRBV5-1 to TRBJ2-7; TRBD2 is a possible D gene (6 bases). Germline V gene sequence: CDR1 SGHRS, CDR2 YFSETQ. This CDR3 has 14 amino acids. V was cut by 6 bases and J by 5 bases, with 18 bases left in between. This chain's CDR3 is CASTHRPGADEQYF. CDR3 DNA: TGCGCCAGCACCCACCGGCCGGGAGCAGACGAGCAGTACTTC.

The chain couples TRBV18 to TRBJ1-1, with D unresolved. The length of the CDR3 is 14 residues. Trimming removed 2 bases from V and 6 bases from J, with 13 bases in between. CDR1 and CDR2 (germline): KGHSH, LQKENI. CDR3 sequence reads: CASSPKLQDPEAFF. CDR3 bases: TGTGCCAGCTCACCAAAGTTGCAGGACCCTGAAGCTTTCTTT.

This chain links TRBV6-5 with TRBJ1-1, with TRBD1 matching 7 bases. The germline gives CDR1 MNHEY, CDR2 SVGAGI. The CDR3 sequence is 16 residues long. Unmatched junction bases numbered 9, after V lost 2 bases and J lost 3 bases. The CDR3 DNA reads TGTGCCAGCAGTTACAGACAGGGACGGAGGGACACTGAAGCTTTCTTT. This encodes CASSYRQGRRDTEAFF.

J is TRBJ2-5 and V is TRBV7-6, with TRBD2 matching 7 bases. Per the germline V gene, CDR1 is SGHVS and CDR2 is FNYEAQ. This CDR3 has 15 residues. Trimming cost V 1 base and J 7 bases; bases outside gene matches: 9. This CDR3 is CASSLEGGGAGTQYF. The CDR3 bases are TGTGCCAGCAGCTTAGAGGGCGGGGGTGCCGGGACCCAGTACTTC.

The count of this clone is one. This chain joins TRBV6-5 and TRBJ1-1, with TRBD1 as a possible D gene (6 bases). Trimming took 6 bases from V and 1 from J, leaving 12 bases between them. Germline V gene data show CDR1 as MNHEY and CDR2 as SVGAGI. There are 14 residues in the CDR3. CDR3 loop: CASSKGHSNTEAFF. The CDR3 nucleotides are TGTGCCAGCAGCAAGGGACACTCGAACACTGAAGCTTTCTTT.

The chain recombines TRBV18 with TRBJ1-2; D uncertain. V shed 3 bases and J shed 2 bases, with 7 bases lying between them. Germline CDR1 is KGHSH and CDR2 is LQKENI. The CDR3 is 13 amino acids. The CDR3 sequence is CASSPDFNYGYTF. The CDR3 DNA follows: TGTGCCAGCTCACCGGATTTCAACTATGGCTACACCTTC.

This rearrangement joins TRBV7-9 to TRBJ1-4; the D gene is possibly TRBD1 (6 bases). Germline CDR1 SEHNR, CDR2 FQNEAQ (reference sequence). There are 14 residues in the CDR3. V shed 4 bases and J shed 8 bases, with 14 bases lying between them. The CDR3 nucleotides read TGTGCCAGCAGCTGGGGACACCGAGAGGAAAAACTGTTTTTT. Protein product: CASSWGHREEKLFF.

The chain couples TRBV6-5 to TRBJ2-2, with a tentative D call TRBD1 (6 bases). Germline CDR1 and CDR2: MNHEY and SVGAGI. Trimming cost V 7 bases and J 7 bases, with 16 bases left between them. The CDR3 totals 14 residues. The DNA for the CDR3 is TGTGCCAGCACCGTGGGGCAGGGGCACGGGGAGCTGTTTTTT. The encoded protein is CASTVGQGHGELFF.

The chain joins TRBV5-4 to TRBJ1-1; maybe TRBD1 (5 bases). V lost 2 bases to trimming and J lost 1 base, with 9 bases between them. Germline assignment: CDR1 SGHNT and CDR2 YYREEE (reference sequence). The length of the CDR3 is 14 residues. CDR3 coding DNA: TGTGCCAGCAGCTTAGACGGGGGGAACACTGAAGCTTTCTTT. Translated, it gives CASSLDGGNTEAFF.

In its sample, this clone was seen once. The chain carries TRBV5-6 and TRBJ2-7, with TRBD1 matching 8 bases. This CDR3 spans 15 amino acids. CDR1 and CDR2 from the germline V gene are SGHDT and YYEEEE. V gave up 0 bases and J gave up 4 bases; unmatched junction bases: 6. CDR3 residues: CASSLVGQVVYEQYF. The CDR3 region has the DNA TGTGCCAGCAGCTTGGTGGGACAGGTTGTTTACGAGCAGTACTTC.

This chain joins TRBV4-2 and TRBJ2-1; a weak D match, TRBD1 (5 bases). Trimming removed 0 bases at V and 15 bases at J, with 18 bases between. This CDR3 region has 14 residues. Germline V lookup: CDR1 LGHNA, CDR2 YNFKEQ. The chain's CDR3 is CASSQDRGSGLWFF. The CDR3 nucleotides read TGTGCCAGCAGCCAAGATAGGGGTTCGGGTCTTTGGTTCTTC.

The V and J genes are TRBV2 and TRBJ1-5; D call uncertain. This CDR3 is 15 amino acids long. Germline lookup yields CDR1 SNHLY and CDR2 FYNNEI. Trimming took off 8 bases at V and 4 bases at J, with 18 bases between the two ends. CDR3 nucleotides: TGTGCCAGCGCCGAGGGCCGAGTAGGGAATCAGCCCCAGCATTTT. Amino acids: CASAEGRVGNQPQHF.

This chain connects TRBV5-1 to TRBJ2-1; tentatively, D is TRBD2 (5 bases). This CDR3 is 15 amino acids long. Germline CDR1 reads SGHRS; CDR2 reads YFSETQ. V was shortened by 6 bases and J by 8 bases, with 21 bases between the two germline ends. CDR3 residues: CASTVGSAPVDEQFF. CDR3 coding DNA: TGCGCCAGCACCGTAGGTAGCGCCCCCGTGGATGAGCAGTTCTTC.

The chain uses TRBV11-2 and TRBJ1-1; D gene unclear. Per the germline V gene, CDR1 is SGHAT and CDR2 is FQNNGV. V lost 5 bases to trimming and J lost 1 base, with 8 bases between them. There are 13 residues in the CDR3. CDR3 nucleotides: TGTGCCAGCAGCGGTCACTGGAACACTGAAGCTTTCTTT. This sequence encodes CASSGHWNTEAFF.

CDR3 nucleotide sequence: TGCGCCAGCAGCTTGAGAGCTCCAGGGGGTAATGGCTACACCTTC. Translating it yields CASSLRAPGGNGYTF. The rearrangement uses TRBV5-1 and TRBJ1-2, with 7 bases lining up with TRBD1. Germline CDR1 reads SGHRS; CDR2 reads YFSETQ. The CDR3 runs to 15 residues. J lost 6 bases, V lost 1 base, and 9 bases had no gene match.

J is TRBJ2-3 and V is TRBV9; 7 nucleotides line up with TRBD2. CDR1 and CDR2 (germline): SGDLS, YYNGEE. Trimming took 2 bases from V and 6 from J; bases not matched to a gene: 9. The length of the CDR3 is 15 residues. The CDR3 region is CASSVSSGKADTQYF. The CDR3 DNA reads TGTGCCAGCAGCGTCTCCAGCGGGAAGGCGGATACGCAGTATTTT.

This sequence joins TRBV10-3 and TRBJ1-5, with 11 bases fitting TRBD1. The V gene's germline CDR1 is ENHRY and CDR2 SYGVKD. The CDR3 covers 14 residues. The J segment lost 5 bases and the V segment lost 7 bases, leaving 4 bases of the junction unmatched. In nucleotides, the CDR3 is TGTGCCATCAAGGGACAGGGGGGGGATCAGCCCCAGCATTTT. It codes for CAIKGQGGDQPQHF.

The chain has TRBV7-8 and TRBJ1-2, with 7 nucleotides matching TRBD1. The CDR3 contains 14 residues. The V gene's germline CDR1 is SGHVS and CDR2 FQNEAQ. V gave up 1 base and J gave up 7 bases; unmatched junction bases: 6. For the CDR3, the DNA is TGTGCCAGCAGCTTAGAATACAGGGGCTTTGGCTACACCTTC. It encodes CASSLEYRGFGYTF.